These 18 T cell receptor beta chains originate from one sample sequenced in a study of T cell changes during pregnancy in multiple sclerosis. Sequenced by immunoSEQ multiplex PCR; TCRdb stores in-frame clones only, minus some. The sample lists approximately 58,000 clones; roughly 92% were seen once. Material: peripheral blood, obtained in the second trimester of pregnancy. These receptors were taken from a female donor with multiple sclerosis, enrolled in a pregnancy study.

The CDR3: CASSFLNTGELFF. The DNA for the CDR3 is TGTGCCAGCAGTTTTCTAAACACCGGGGAGCTGTTTTTT. The J gene is TRBJ2-2, the V gene TRBV7-6; D is unclear. The ends were cut back, 6 bases at V and 2 bases at J, with 7 bases in the middle. The CDR3 has 13 residues. Germline CDR1 reads SGHVS; CDR2 reads FNYEAQ.

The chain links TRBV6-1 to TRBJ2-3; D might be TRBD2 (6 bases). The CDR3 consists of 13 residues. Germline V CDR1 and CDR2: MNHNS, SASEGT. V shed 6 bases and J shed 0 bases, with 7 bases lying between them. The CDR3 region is CASRDYSTDTQYF. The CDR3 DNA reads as TGTGCCAGCAGGGACTATAGCACAGATACGCAGTATTTT.

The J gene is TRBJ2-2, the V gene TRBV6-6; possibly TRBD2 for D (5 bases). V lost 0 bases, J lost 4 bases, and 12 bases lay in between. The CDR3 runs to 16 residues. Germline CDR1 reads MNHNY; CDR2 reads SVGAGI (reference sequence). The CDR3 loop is CASSYSTGLTTGELFF. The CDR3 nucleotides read TGTGCCAGCAGTTACTCTACTGGACTGACCACCGGGGAGCTGTTTTTT.

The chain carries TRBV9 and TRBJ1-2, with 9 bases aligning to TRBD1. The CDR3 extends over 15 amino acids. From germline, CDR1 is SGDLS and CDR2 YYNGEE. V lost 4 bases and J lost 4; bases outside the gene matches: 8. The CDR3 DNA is TGTGCCAGCAGCCCTTGGGGACAGGGTGGCTATGGCTACACCTTC. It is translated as CASSPWGQGGYGYTF.

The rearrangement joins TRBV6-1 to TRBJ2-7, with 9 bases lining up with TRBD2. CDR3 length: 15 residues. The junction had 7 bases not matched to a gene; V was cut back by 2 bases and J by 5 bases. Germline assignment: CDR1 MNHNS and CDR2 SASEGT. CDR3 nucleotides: TGTGCCAGCAGTGAACGGGGTAGCGGGAGAAACGAGCAGTACTTC. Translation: CASSERGSGRNEQYF.

The CDR3 DNA reads as TGCGCCAGCAGCTTCAAACACGCGAACACCGGGGAGCTGTTTTTT. Protein: CASSFKHANTGELFF. This rearrangement joins TRBV5-1 to TRBJ2-2; D not certain. Per the germline V gene, CDR1 is SGHRS and CDR2 is YFSETQ. V lost 2 bases to trimming and J lost 0 bases, with 8 bases between them. This CDR3 spans 15 amino acids. The full variable domain, with the rest looked up from reference TRBV5-1 and TRBJ2-2, is KAGVTQTPRYLIKTRGQQVTLSCSPISGHRSVSWYQQTPGQGLQFLFEYFSETQRNKGNFPGRFSGRQFSNSRSEMNVSTLELGDSALYLCASSFKHANTGELFFGEGSRLTVL.

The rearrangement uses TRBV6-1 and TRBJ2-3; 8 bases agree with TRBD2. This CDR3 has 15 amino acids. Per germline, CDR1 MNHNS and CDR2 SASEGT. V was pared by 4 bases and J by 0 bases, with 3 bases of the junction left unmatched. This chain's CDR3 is CASSVLAGSTDTQYF. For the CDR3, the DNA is TGTGCCAGCAGTGTATTAGCGGGAAGCACAGATACGCAGTATTTT.

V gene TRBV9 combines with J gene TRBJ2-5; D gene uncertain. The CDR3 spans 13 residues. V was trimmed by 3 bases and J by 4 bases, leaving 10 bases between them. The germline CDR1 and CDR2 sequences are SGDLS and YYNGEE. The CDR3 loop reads CASSGLSGETQYF. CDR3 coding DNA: TGTGCCAGCAGCGGGTTGAGTGGAGAGACCCAGTACTTC.

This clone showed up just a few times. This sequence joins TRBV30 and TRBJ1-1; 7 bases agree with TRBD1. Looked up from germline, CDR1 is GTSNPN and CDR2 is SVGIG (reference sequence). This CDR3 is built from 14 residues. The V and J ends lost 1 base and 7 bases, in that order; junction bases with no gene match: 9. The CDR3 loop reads CAWSERGRQSEAFF. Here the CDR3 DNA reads TGTGCCTGGAGTGAGAGGGGGCGGCAGAGTGAAGCTTTCTTT.

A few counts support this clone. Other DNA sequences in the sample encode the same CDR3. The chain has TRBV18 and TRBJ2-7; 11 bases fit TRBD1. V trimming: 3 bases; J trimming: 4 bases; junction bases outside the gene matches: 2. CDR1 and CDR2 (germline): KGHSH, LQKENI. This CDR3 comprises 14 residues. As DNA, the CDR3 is TGTGCCAGCTCACCGGGGACAGGGGGATACGAGCAGTACTTC. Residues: CASSPGTGGYEQYF.

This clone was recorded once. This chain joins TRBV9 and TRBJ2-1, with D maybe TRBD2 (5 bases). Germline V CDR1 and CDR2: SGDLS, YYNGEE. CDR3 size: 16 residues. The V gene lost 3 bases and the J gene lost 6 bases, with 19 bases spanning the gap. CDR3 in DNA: TGTGCCAGCAGCGGTTCTGGACTCCGTAATGGCAATGAGCAGTTCTTC. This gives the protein CASSGSGLRNGNEQFF.

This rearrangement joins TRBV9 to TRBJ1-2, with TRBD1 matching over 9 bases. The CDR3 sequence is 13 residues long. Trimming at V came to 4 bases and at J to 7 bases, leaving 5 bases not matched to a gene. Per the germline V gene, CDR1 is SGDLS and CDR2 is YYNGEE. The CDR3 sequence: CASSRTGVAGYTF. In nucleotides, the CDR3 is TGTGCCAGCAGCCGGACAGGGGTAGCTGGCTACACCTTC.

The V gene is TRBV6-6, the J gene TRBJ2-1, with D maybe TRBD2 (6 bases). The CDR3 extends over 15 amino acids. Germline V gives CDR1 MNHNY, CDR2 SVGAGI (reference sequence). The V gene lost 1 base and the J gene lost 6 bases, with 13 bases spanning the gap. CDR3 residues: CASSYWGLKGNEQFF. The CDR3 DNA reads TGTGCCAGCAGTTACTGGGGACTTAAAGGCAATGAGCAGTTCTTC.

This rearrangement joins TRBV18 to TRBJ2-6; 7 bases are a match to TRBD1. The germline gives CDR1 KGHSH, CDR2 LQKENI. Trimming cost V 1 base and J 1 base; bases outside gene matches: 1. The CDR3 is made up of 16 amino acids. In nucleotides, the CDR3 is TGTGCCAGCTCACCACAGGGGGCGTCTGGGGCCAACGTCCTGACTTTC. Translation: CASSPQGASGANVLTF.

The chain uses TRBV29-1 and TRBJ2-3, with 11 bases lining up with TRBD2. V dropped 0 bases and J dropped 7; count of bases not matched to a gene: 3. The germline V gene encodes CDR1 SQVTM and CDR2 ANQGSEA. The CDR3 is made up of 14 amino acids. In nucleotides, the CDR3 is TGCAGCGTTGAAGAAGGGACTAGCGGAAATACGCAGTATTTT. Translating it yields CSVEEGTSGNTQYF.

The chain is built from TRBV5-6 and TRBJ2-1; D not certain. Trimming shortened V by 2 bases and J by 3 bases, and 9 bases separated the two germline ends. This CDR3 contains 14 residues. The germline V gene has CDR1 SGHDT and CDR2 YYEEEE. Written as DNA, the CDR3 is TGTGCCAGCAGCTTCTACCTGAACTACAATGAGCAGTTCTTC. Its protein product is CASSFYLNYNEQFF.

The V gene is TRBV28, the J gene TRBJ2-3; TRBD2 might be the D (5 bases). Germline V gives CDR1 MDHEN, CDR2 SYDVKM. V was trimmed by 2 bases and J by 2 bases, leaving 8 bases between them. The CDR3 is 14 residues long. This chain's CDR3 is CASSLGGNTDTQYF. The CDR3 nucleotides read TGTGCCAGCAGTTTAGGAGGTAACACAGATACGCAGTATTTT. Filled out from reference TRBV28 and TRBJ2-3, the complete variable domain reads DVKVTQSSRYLVKRTGEKVFLECVQDMDHENMFWYRQDPGLGLRLIYFSYDVKMKEKGDIPEGYSVSREKKERFSLILESASTNQTSMYLCASSLGGNTDTQYFGPGTRLTVL.

The CDR3 DNA follows: TGTGCCAGCCTTCCGTGGGTCGAGGGAAATCAGCCCCAGCATTTT. Its protein product is CASLPWVEGNQPQHF. This rearrangement joins TRBV28 to TRBJ1-5; D unresolved. Germline CDR1 and CDR2: MDHEN and SYDVKM. V lost 8 bases and J lost 4, with 18 bases in between. This CDR3 contains 15 residues.